Following are 21 T cell receptor beta chains from one sample sequenced in a study of CD8+CD57+ T cells in acquired aplastic anemia. The use of genomic DNA as template underpinned the TCR beta VDJ and CDR3 profiling. One entry per CDR3 protein, called by TCRdb with MiXCR from the reads. The sample shows some 160,000 distinct CDR3 sequences, more than 40% of them seen only once. Sequencing involved patients with CD8+CD57+ cell expansion previously shown by flow cytometry. The specimen sequenced was sorted CD4+, CD8+, or CD8+CD57+ T cells (not recorded which) from PBMCs. These receptors all come from a human donor with aplastic anemia.

This clonotype has more than one count but fewer than ten. The V and J genes are TRBV20-1 and TRBJ2-3; no definite D call. Trimming left V 6 bases short and J 4 bases short, with 17 bases between. This CDR3 contains 14 residues. Germline CDR1 DFQATT, CDR2 SNEGSKA (reference sequence). The CDR3 nucleotides are TGCAGTGCAACGGACCCTCGGCGGCCAGATACGCAGTATTTT. Translation: CSATDPRRPDTQYF.

This clonotype was found a few times. The gene calls are TRBV10-3 and TRBJ1-6; D might be TRBD1 (5 bases). CDR3 length: 14 residues. Deletions cut 11 bases from V and 7 bases from J, with 18 bases between. Germline V gives CDR1 ENHRY, CDR2 SYGVKD. CDR3 nucleotide sequence: TGTGCCGCCTCGACCGGGACCTCGAATTCACCCCTCCACTTT. It is translated as CAASTGTSNSPLHF.

This clonotype was recorded at least ten times. The J gene is TRBJ1-2, the V gene TRBV11-2; D is ambiguous. The germline V and J ends were trimmed by 5 bases and 3 bases, with 19 bases remaining between them. Looked up from germline, CDR1 is SGHAT and CDR2 is FQNNGV. The CDR3 has 16 residues. The CDR3 is CASSPISRVSYYGYTF. In nucleotides, the CDR3 is TGTGCCAGCAGCCCCATTAGCCGGGTGTCTTACTATGGCTACACCTTC.

The chain is built from TRBV4-3 and TRBJ1-6, with D unclear. The germline V gene has CDR1 LGHNA and CDR2 YSLEER. This CDR3 is built from 11 residues. V was pared by 3 bases and J by 8 bases, with 2 bases between. DNA for the CDR3: TGCGCCAGCAGCCATTATTCACCCCTCCACTTT. As protein: CASSHYSPLHF.

The chain employs TRBV12-3 or TRBV12-4 and TRBJ1-1, with 7 bases lining up with TRBD1. V was pared by 6 bases and J by 3 bases, with 7 bases of the junction left unmatched. There are 14 residues in the CDR3. CDR3 amino acids: CASRRRGLDTEAFF. Written as DNA, the CDR3 is TGTGCCAGCAGAAGAAGGGGGCTGGACACTGAAGCTTTCTTT.

This clonotype was counted many times. The CDR3 coding sequence is TGTGCCAGCAGCGTAACCGGGGCAAATTCACCCCTCCACTTT. It encodes CASSVTGANSPLHF. The chain has TRBV9 and TRBJ1-6; a weak D match, TRBD1 (5 bases). The ends were cut back, 1 base at V and 7 bases at J, with 9 bases in the middle. CDR1 is SGDLS and CDR2 is YYNGEE in the germline V gene. CDR3 length: 14 residues.

The chain has TRBV5-1 and TRBJ2-3; TRBD1 matches 8 bases. V shed 0 bases, J shed 2 bases, and the junction held 8 bases outside the gene matches. Germline V lookup: CDR1 SGHRS, CDR2 YFSETQ. The CDR3 length is 17 residues. Written as DNA, the CDR3 is TGCGCCAGCAGCTTGGATTCCGGACAGGGATACACAGATACGCAGTATTTT. Its translation: CASSLDSGQGYTDTQYF.

This chain connects TRBV30 to TRBJ1-1; no clear D. The germline V and J ends were trimmed by 1 base and 0 bases, with 9 bases remaining between them. The CDR3 totals 14 residues. Germline V gene data show CDR1 as GTSNPN and CDR2 as SVGIG (reference sequence). The CDR3 loop reads CAWSAMTVNTEAFF. The CDR3 DNA reads TGTGCCTGGAGTGCCATGACGGTGAACACTGAAGCTTTCTTT.

The chain recombines TRBV15 with TRBJ2-6; no clear D gene. This CDR3 region has 13 residues. The V end was cut by 5 bases, the J end by 7 bases, with 9 bases between. Germline assignment: CDR1 LNHNV and CDR2 YYDKDF (reference sequence). In nucleotides, the CDR3 is TGTGCCACCAGCGCCCCTCTCGCCAACGTCCTGACTTTC. Translated: CATSAPLANVLTF.

The gene calls are TRBV30 and TRBJ2-3, with 8 bases fitting TRBD2. CDR1 and CDR2 from the germline V gene are GTSNPN and SVGIG (reference sequence). The CDR3 is made up of 15 amino acids. The V and J ends lost 2 bases and 0 bases, in that order; junction bases with no gene match: 4. CDR3 coding DNA: TGTGCCTGGAGTCGTACTAGCGGTAGCACAGATACGCAGTATTTT. It yields the protein CAWSRTSGSTDTQYF.

Turning to this clonotype: A read error may account for a junction end that differs from germline. The rearrangement links TRBV20-1 to TRBJ1-4; D uncertain. Germline CDR1 DFQATT, CDR2 SNEGSKA (reference sequence). The CDR3 is 17 residues long. CDR3 nucleotide sequence: TGCAGTGCTAGAGATCGCCAGAGCCAACCAATTAATGAAAAACTGTCTTTC. Encoded protein: CSARDRQSQPINEKLSF.

This clonotype was picked up a small number of times. The genes are TRBV4-2 and TRBJ2-3; TRBD2 agrees at 16 bases. The length of the CDR3 is 18 residues. J gave up 3 bases and V 4 bases, and 7 bases lay outside the gene matches. CDR1 is LGHNA and CDR2 is YNFKEQ in the germline V gene. The CDR3 loop is CASSPPPGLAGGTDTQYF. The CDR3 coding sequence is TGTGCCAGCAGCCCACCACCGGGACTAGCGGGAGGGACAGATACGCAGTATTTT.

This chain uses TRBV7-8 with TRBJ2-7; D gene ambiguous. V shed 11 bases and J shed 5 bases, with 10 bases lying between them. Germline values: CDR1 SGHVS, CDR2 FQNEAQ. This CDR3 region has 10 residues. Here the CDR3 DNA reads TGTGCCGCCCCAGTGGACGAGCAGTACTTC. Translation gives CAAPVDEQYF. The full variable domain, in which reference TRBV7-8 and TRBJ2-7 provide the parts outside the CDR3, is GAGVSQSPRYKVAKRGQDVALRCDPISGHVSLFWYQQALGQGPEFLTYFQNEAQLDKSGLPSDRFFAERPEGSVSTLKIQRTQQEDSAVYLCAAPVDEQYFGPGTRLTVT.

The V call is TRBV20-1, the J call TRBJ2-1; the match to TRBD2 covers 9 bases. The CDR3 totals 14 residues. J gave up 9 bases and V 5 bases, and 11 bases lay outside the gene matches. Germline CDR1 reads DFQATT; CDR2 reads SNEGSKA (reference sequence). CDR3 region: CSADGLAGYVEQFF. As DNA, the CDR3 is TGCAGTGCTGACGGGCTAGCGGGGTATGTTGAGCAGTTCTTC.

The chain links TRBV20-1 to TRBJ2-5; D perhaps matches TRBD2 (5 bases). CDR3 length equals 13 residues. Germline V gene sequence: CDR1 DFQATT, CDR2 SNEGSKA (reference sequence). V lost 3 bases and J lost 4, with 12 bases in between. CDR3 sequence (DNA): TGCAGTGCTAGTCCCGGGGTGGTAGAGACCCAGTACTTC. As protein: CSASPGVVETQYF.

At least ten counts were recorded for this clonotype. The chain has TRBV12-3 or TRBV12-4 and TRBJ1-1; D is unresolved. This CDR3 comprises 11 residues. The V gene lost 3 bases and the J gene lost 4 bases, with 3 bases spanning the gap. CDR3: CASSFTTEAFF. The CDR3 DNA reads TGTGCCAGCAGTTTCACCACTGAAGCTTTCTTT.

This chain connects TRBV7-2 to TRBJ2-7, with 9 nucleotides matching TRBD1. Germline-derived CDR1 and CDR2 are SGHTA and FQGNSA. The CDR3 spans 15 residues. After removal of 5 bases from V and 2 bases from J, the junction contained 7 bases not matched to a gene. CDR3 in amino acids: CASSEAGTGPYEQYF. CDR3 nucleotides: TGTGCCAGCAGCGAAGCCGGGACAGGGCCCTACGAGCAGTACTTC.

The chain is built from TRBV7-8 and TRBJ2-7, with a possible D match to TRBD1 (5 bases). Trimming shortened V by 0 bases and J by 1 base, and 10 bases separated the two germline ends. The CDR3 spans 15 residues. The germline V gene encodes CDR1 SGHVS and CDR2 FQNEAQ. The chain's CDR3 is CASSLARGLSYEQYF. In nucleotides, the CDR3 is TGTGCCAGCAGCTTAGCAAGGGGATTGTCCTACGAGCAGTACTTC.

The chain couples TRBV24-1 to TRBJ2-3, with TRBD2 identical over 10 bases. CDR3 length equals 15 residues. Germline CDR1 and CDR2: KGHDR and SFDVKD. Trimming removed 5 bases from V and 2 bases from J; junction bases left unmatched: 3. The CDR3 region is CATSGAGGYTDTQYF. CDR3 bases: TGTGCCACCAGTGGAGCGGGAGGGTACACAGATACGCAGTATTTT.

This clonotype has just a few counts. The J gene is TRBJ1-2, the V gene TRBV29-1, with D unclear. There are 12 residues in the CDR3. In germline, CDR1 is SQVTM, CDR2 ANQGSEA. V lost 4 bases to trimming and J lost 5 bases, with 11 bases between them. The CDR3 protein is CSVAIPSYGYTF. CDR3 DNA: TGCAGCGTTGCTATACCGAGTTATGGCTACACCTTC. The full variable domain, its missing parts supplied by reference TRBV29-1 and TRBJ1-2, is SAVISQKPSRDICQRGTSLTIQCQVDSQVTMMFWYRQQPGQSLTLIATANQGSEATYESGFVIDKFPISRPNLTFSTLTVSNMSPEDSSIYLCSVAIPSYGYTFGSGTRLTVV.

In DNA form, the CDR3 reads TGTGCCAGCAGCCCTTCCAATACGCAGCATTTT. Translating gives CASSPSNTQHF. The chain combines TRBV7-9 with TRBJ2-3; D unresolved. The J call may be faulty, since TRBJ1-5 better matches the DNA end. The germline gives CDR1 SEHNR, CDR2 FQNEAQ (reference sequence). The CDR3 contains 11 residues.